The clone carrying this TCR beta chain was picked up a small number of times. After removal of 5 bases from V and 2 bases from J, the junction contained 7 bases not matched to a gene. The CDR3 contains 17 residues. Germline values: CDR1 SGHTA, CDR2 FQGNSA. This record belongs to a study of blood T cell repertoires in COVID-19. Repertoires were generated with immunoSEQ multiplex PCR, while TCRdb's copy carries only in-frame clones and drops some. This table holds 220,000 or so clones, approximately 84% found once. The chain is built from TRBV7-2 and TRBJ2-7; 15 bases line up with TRBD2. Material for sequencing was peripheral blood. This sequence originates from a man aged 50 or older who had recovered from COVID-19. The CDR3 sequence is CASSRRTSGREAYEQYF. The CDR3 nucleotides are TGTGCCAGCAGCCGTCGGACTAGCGGGAGGGAGGCCTACGAGCAGTACTTC. The variable domain in full, completed from reference TRBV7-2 and TRBJ2-7, reads GAGVSQSPSNKVTEKGKDVELRCDPISGHTALYWYRQSLGQGLEFLIYFQGNSAPDKSGLPSDRFSAERTGGSVSTLTIQRTQQEDSAVYLCASSRRTSGREAYEQYFGPGTRLTVT.